A selection of T cell receptor beta chains follows, all from one sample in a study of T-cell reconstitution after alpha-beta-depleted transplantation in children. One entry per CDR3 protein, called by TCRdb with MiXCR from the PCR reads. This table has 500,000 or so distinct CDR3 sequences, about an eighth appearing once. The sequencing here drew on PBMCs, mostly from graft donor cells, taken 180 days after TCRalphabeta/CD19-depleted stem cell transplant. These receptors were taken from a female patient between 2 and 10 years old who had a stem cell transplant for aplastic anemia, so the T cells may come from the graft donor. CDR3s include the opening cysteine and the closing phenylalanine or tryptophan. The D gene is left open where the match is weak. Clone size is not always given. Where it is, it says once, few, many or a class for expanded clones.

v_gene	d_gene	len	j_gene	abundance	CDR3nt	CDR3aa
TRBV5-1	.	13	TRBJ1-4	many	TGCGCCAGCAGCTTGGAACAGGGTGAAAAACTGTTTTTT	CASSLEQGEKLFF
TRBV5-4	.	19	TRBJ1-1	few	TGTGCCAGCAGCTTGGTATGGGTGTCTCGGACGATGGGGAACACTGAAGCTTTCTTT	CASSLVWVSRTMGNTEAFF
TRBV6-5	.	16	TRBJ2-1	few	TGTGCCAGCAGTTACTCGTACCCAGGAAAGACAGCCAGTCTGTTCTTC	CASSYSYPGKTASLFF
TRBV5-1	.	14	TRBJ1-1	.	TGCGCCAGCAGCTTATTACAGAGGAACACTGAAGCTTTCTTT	CASSLLQRNTEAFF
TRBV12-3/TRBV12-4	TRBD1	17	TRBJ1-5	.	TGTGCCAGCAGTTCGGACAGGGACCCTCTTGGCAATCAGCCCCAGCATTTT	CASSSDRDPLGNQPQHF
TRBV12-3/TRBV12-4	.	13	TRBJ1-1	many	TGTGCCAGCAGTCGGCAGGGGCGGGCTGAAGCTTTCTTT	CASSRQGRAEAFF
TRBV21-1	.	16	TRBJ2-1	.	TGTGCCAGCAGCGGGCAACCAGGAAGCTCCTACAATGAGCAGTTCTTC	CASSGQPGSSYNEQFF
TRBV28	.	14	TRBJ1-2	.	TGTGCCAGCAGTCCGGGCGATTCTAACTATGGCTACACCTTC	CASSPGDSNYGYTF
TRBV11-2	.	13	TRBJ1-2	.	TGTGCCAGCAGCCGCCGGACGGACCATGGCTACACCTTC	CASSRRTDHGYTF
TRBV20-1	.	15	TRBJ2-6	few	TGCAGTGCTCAGGACAGCGTCTCTGGGGCCAACGTCCTGACTTTC	CSAQDSVSGANVLTF
TRBV4-3	TRBD1	15	TRBJ2-7	.	TGCGCCAGCAGCCAAGATTGGGTTTGGGCAGGGGGCAAGTACTTC	CASSQDWVWAGGKYF
TRBV20-1	.	14	TRBJ2-1	.	TGCAGTGCTAGAGTCTGGGTCTCTCCCAATGAGCAGTTCTTC	CSARVWVSPNEQFF
TRBV7-9	TRBD2	16	TRBJ2-1	.	TGTGCCAGCATCCGGACTAGCGGGAGGCATCAGGGTGAGCAGTTCTTC	CASIRTSGRHQGEQFF
TRBV25-1	TRBD1	16	TRBJ2-1	few	TGTGCCAGCAGTGAACTAGGACAGGGGAGCTACAATGAGCAGTTCTTC	CASSELGQGSYNEQFF
TRBV7-2	TRBD2	16	TRBJ2-2	.	TGTGCCAGCAGCTTAACGAGCCCCCGGGGGGTTGGGGAGCTGTTTTTT	CASSLTSPRGVGELFF
TRBV29-1	TRBD2	14	TRBJ2-1	many	TGCAGCGTTGAAGATCGCGGGAGGCTCAATGAGCAGTTCTTC	CSVEDRGRLNEQFF
TRBV20-1	.	13	TRBJ2-4	few	TGCAGTGCTACCCTAAGGACCAAAAACATTCAGTATTTC	CSATLRTKNIQYF
TRBV29-1	.	18	TRBJ1-5	few	TGCAGCGACCGGTCTGGGGCTCCCTGCCCATATGGCAATCAGCCCCAGCATTTT	CSDRSGAPCPYGNQPQHF
TRBV28	.	16	TRBJ2-1	few	TGTGCCAGCAGTCGGGCGGCGGATTCTAAAGGGGGTGAGCAGTTCTTC	CASSRAADSKGGEQFF
TRBV28	.	16	TRBJ2-1	.	TGTGCCAGCAGGCCATCTCCAGGGGGGGGCGGGAATGAGCAGTTCTTC	CASRPSPGGGGNEQFF
TRBV12-5	TRBD2	19	TRBJ2-4	few	TGTGCTAGTGGTTTGTTCCCCCCCGGACTAGCGGGAACTATAAACATTCAGTACTTC	CASGLFPPGLAGTINIQYF
TRBV20-1	.	11	TRBJ2-3	.	TGCAGTGCAAGGACTACCGATACGCAGTATTTT	CSARTTDTQYF
TRBV11-2	TRBD2	16	TRBJ2-1	.	TGTGCCAGCAGCCCTACCCGGACTAGCGGGCTCAATGAGCAGTTCTTC	CASSPTRTSGLNEQFF
TRBV7-2	.	14	TRBJ2-5	few	TGTGCCAGCAGCCACTCGTATGGGCGAGAGACCCAGTACTTC	CASSHSYGRETQYF
TRBV7-9	TRBD1	15	TRBJ1-2	.	TGTGCCAGCAGCTTAGCTCCCGGGACAGGCTTCGGCTACACCTTC	CASSLAPGTGFGYTF
TRBV5-8	.	15	TRBJ1-2	many	TGTGCCAGCAGCTTGGGGGAGGGGCGCTTCTATGGCTACACCTTC	CASSLGEGRFYGYTF
TRBV6-2/TRBV6-3	TRBD2	12	TRBJ2-5	.	TGTGCCAGCAGGATTAGCGGGGAGACCCAGTACTTC	CASRISGETQYF
TRBV9	.	13	TRBJ2-7	many	TGTGCCAGCAGCGTAGACTGGGGCCCCGAGCAGTACTTC	CASSVDWGPEQYF
TRBV25-1	TRBD1	17	TRBJ1-1	many	TGTGCCAGCAGTGAATTAGGGGGCAGGGGGCTGAGCACTGAAGCTTTCTTT	CASSELGGRGLSTEAFF
TRBV12-3/TRBV12-4	.	14	TRBJ2-3	few	TGTGCCAGCAGTAACCCGGGGGGCACAGATACGCAGTATTTT	CASSNPGGTDTQYF
TRBV11-1	.	18	TRBJ1-1	few	TGTGCCAGCAGCTTAGAAAAGATCGAAACCGGGCACGACACTGAAGCTTTCTTT	CASSLEKIETGHDTEAFF
TRBV11-2	TRBD1	15	TRBJ2-1	many	TGTGCCAGCAGCTTAAGGACAGGCGCCTACAATGAGCAGTTCTTC	CASSLRTGAYNEQFF
TRBV6-5	TRBD2	15	TRBJ2-5	few	TGTGCCAGCAGTACTGGACTAGACTACCAAGAGACCCAGTACTTC	CASSTGLDYQETQYF
TRBV21-1	.	16	TRBJ2-5	.	TGTGCCAGCAGCAAAAAGGGACAGGGGCGACGAGAGACCCAGTACTTC	CASSKKGQGRRETQYF
TRBV28	TRBD2	20	TRBJ2-7	.	TGTGCCAGCAGCTACCCCCTGGGGGGGAATCAACGCCCCAACACCTACGAGCAGTACTTC	CASSYPLGGNQRPNTYEQYF
TRBV6-2/TRBV6-3	TRBD2	15	TRBJ2-1	few	TGTGCCAGCAGGCCCGTGGGACTAGCGTACGATGAGCAGTTCTTC	CASRPVGLAYDEQFF
TRBV20-1	.	13	TRBJ2-5	few	TGCAGTGCTAGGTTTAGGAGCCAAGAGACCCAGTACTTC	CSARFRSQETQYF
TRBV7-2	.	14	TRBJ2-2	.	TGTGCCAGCAGCTTCCAACTAGCCACCGGGGAGCTGTTTTTT	CASSFQLATGELFF
TRBV7-2	.	14	TRBJ2-5	few	TGTGCCAGCACCCACGACCAGGGACAAGAGACCCAGTACTTC	CASTHDQGQETQYF
TRBV7-9	TRBD1	15	TRBJ1-1	few	TGTGCCAGCAGCTTAGGGGACAGGGTGAACACTGAAGCTTTCTTT	CASSLGDRVNTEAFF
TRBV24-1	.	12	TRBJ2-1	few	TGTGCCACCTTGGGTCTACAGGGTGAGCAGTTCTTC	CATLGLQGEQFF
TRBV20-1	.	13	TRBJ1-1	few	TGCAGTGCTAGGATCGACAGTACGGGTGAAGCTTTCTTT	CSARIDSTGEAFF
TRBV7-9	TRBD2	15	TRBJ2-3	.	TGTGCCAGCAGCTCGACTAGCGGAGGCACAGATACGCAGTATTTT	CASSSTSGGTDTQYF